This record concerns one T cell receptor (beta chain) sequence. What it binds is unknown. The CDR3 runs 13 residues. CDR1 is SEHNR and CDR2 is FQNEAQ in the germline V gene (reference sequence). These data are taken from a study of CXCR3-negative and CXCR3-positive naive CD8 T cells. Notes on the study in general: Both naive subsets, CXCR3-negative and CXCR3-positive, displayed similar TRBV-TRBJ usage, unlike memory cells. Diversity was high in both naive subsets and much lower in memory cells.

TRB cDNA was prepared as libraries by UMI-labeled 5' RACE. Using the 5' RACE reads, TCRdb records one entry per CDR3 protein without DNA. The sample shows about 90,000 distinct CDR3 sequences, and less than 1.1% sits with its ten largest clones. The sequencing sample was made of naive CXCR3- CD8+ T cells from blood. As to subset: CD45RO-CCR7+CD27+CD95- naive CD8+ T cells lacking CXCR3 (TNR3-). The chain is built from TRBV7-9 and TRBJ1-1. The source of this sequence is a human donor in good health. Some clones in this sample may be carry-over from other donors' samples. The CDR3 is CASSLLSSTEAFF.